This T cell receptor beta chain was found in a study of response to subunit inactivated influenza vaccine. Study findings and constraints: Authors suggested each seasonal flu vaccination may recruit only limited numbers of new T cells.

Germline values: CDR1 MNHNS, CDR2 SASEGT. The CDR3 is made up of 16 amino acids. V lost 6 bases and J 0 bases, leaving 15 bases between the germline ends. This clonotype was counted a few times. Its antigen is unknown. Each CDR3 protein gets one entry after TCRdb re-called the RT-PCR reads with MiXCR. The sample yields around 790,000 distinct CDR3 sequences, approximately 21% seen once. The TCR originated in a man over 45 who received an inactivated influenza vaccine. The chain carries TRBV6-1 and TRBJ2-1; D possibly corresponds to TRBD2 (6 bases). Sequencing was performed on PBMCs from blood, taken roughly 5 days after vaccination. CDR3 loop: CASSKDGGSSYNEQFF. CDR3 sequence (DNA): TGTGCCAGCAGCAAGGACGGAGGGAGCTCCTACAATGAGCAGTTCTTC.